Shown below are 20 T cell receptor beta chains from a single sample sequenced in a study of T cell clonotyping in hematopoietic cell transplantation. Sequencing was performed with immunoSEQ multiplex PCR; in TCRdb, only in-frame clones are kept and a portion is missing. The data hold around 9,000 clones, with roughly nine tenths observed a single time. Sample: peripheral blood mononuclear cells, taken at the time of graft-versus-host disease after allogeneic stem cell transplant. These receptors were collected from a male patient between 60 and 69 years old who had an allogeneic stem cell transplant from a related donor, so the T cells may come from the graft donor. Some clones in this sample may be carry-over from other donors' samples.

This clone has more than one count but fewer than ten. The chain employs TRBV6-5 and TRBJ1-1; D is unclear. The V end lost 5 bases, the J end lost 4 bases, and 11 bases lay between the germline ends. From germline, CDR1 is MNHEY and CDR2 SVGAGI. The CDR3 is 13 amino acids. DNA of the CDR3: TGTGCCAGCAGTGGGATTTTCGGCACTGAAGCTTTCTTT. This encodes CASSGIFGTEAFF.

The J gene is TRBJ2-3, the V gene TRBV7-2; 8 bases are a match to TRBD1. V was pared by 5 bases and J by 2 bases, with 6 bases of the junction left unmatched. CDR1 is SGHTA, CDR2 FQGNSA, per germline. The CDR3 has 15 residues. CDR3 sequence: CASSPTGVPTDTQYF. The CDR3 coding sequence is TGTGCCAGCAGCCCGACAGGGGTCCCCACAGATACGCAGTATTTT.

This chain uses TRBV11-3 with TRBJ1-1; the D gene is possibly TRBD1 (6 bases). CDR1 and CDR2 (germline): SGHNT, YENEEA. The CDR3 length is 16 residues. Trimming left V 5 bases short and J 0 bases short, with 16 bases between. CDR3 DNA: TGTGCCAGCAGCCGAGTTACAGGGTCCATGAACACTGAAGCTTTCTTT. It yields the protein CASSRVTGSMNTEAFF.

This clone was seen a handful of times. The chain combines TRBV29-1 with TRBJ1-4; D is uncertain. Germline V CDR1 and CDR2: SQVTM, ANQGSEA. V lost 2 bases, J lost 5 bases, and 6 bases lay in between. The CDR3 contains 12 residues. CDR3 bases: TGCAGCGTTGAATCTCAGAATGAAAAACTGTTTTTT. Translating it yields CSVESQNEKLFF.

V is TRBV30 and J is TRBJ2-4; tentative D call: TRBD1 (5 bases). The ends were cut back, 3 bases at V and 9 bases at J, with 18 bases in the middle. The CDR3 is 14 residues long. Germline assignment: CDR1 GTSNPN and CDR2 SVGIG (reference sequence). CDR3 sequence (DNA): TGTGCCTGGAGCCCACGCCCCCAGGGCGGCATTCAGTACTTC. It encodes CAWSPRPQGGIQYF.

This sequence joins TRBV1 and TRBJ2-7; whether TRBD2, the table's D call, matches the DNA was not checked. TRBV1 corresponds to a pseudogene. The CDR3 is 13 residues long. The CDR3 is CTSRKPSSYEQYF. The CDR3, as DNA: TGCACCAGCAGAAAACCGAGCTCCTACGAGCAGTACTTC.

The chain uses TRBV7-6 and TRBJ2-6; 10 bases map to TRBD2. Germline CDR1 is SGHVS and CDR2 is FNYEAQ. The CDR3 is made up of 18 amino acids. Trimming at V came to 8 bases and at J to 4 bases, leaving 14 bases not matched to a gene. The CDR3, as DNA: TGTGCCAGCCGAAGGAGTCTAGCGGGGGCTTCCGGGGCCAACGTCCTGACTTTC. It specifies CASRRSLAGASGANVLTF.

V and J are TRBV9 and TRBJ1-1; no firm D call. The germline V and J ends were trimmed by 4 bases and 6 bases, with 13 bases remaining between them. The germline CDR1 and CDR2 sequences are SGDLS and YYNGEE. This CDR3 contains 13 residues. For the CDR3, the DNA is TGTGCCAGCAGCTCCCAGCCTGAGGCTGAAGCTTTCTTT. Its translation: CASSSQPEAEAFF.

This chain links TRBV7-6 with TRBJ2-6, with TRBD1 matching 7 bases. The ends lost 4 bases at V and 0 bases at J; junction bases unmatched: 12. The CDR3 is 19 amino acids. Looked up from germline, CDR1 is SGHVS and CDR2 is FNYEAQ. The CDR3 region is CASSSTPVTGRSGANVLTF. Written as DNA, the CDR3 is TGTGCCAGCAGCTCAACACCGGTGACAGGGCGCTCTGGGGCCAACGTCCTGACTTTC.

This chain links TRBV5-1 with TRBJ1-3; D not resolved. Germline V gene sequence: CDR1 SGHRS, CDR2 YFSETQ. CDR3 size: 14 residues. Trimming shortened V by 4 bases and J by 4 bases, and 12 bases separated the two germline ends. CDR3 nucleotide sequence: TGCGCCAGCAGCAACACAGCCGGGGGAAACACCATATATTTT. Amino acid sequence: CASSNTAGGNTIYF.

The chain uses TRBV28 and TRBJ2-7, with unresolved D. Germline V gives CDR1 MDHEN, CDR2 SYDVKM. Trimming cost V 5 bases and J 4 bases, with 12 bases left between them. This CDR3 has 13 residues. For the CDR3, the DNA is TGTGCCAGCAGTCCGGCCCCGTCGTACGAGCAGTACTTC. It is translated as CASSPAPSYEQYF.

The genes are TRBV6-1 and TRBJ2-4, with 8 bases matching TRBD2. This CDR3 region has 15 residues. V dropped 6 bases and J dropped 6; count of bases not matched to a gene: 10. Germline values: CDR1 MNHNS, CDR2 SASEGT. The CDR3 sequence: CASRDGGGGTNIQYF. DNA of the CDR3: TGTGCCAGCAGGGACGGGGGGGGAGGAACAAACATTCAGTACTTC.

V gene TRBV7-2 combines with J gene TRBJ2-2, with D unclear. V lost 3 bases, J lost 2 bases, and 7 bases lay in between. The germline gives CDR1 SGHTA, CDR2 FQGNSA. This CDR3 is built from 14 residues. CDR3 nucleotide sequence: TGTGCCAGCAGCTTTTCCCTTAACACCGGGGAGCTGTTTTTT. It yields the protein CASSFSLNTGELFF.

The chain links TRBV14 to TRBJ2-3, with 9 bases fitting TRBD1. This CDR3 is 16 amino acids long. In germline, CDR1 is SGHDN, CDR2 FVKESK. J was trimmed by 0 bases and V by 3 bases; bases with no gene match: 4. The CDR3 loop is CASSQVGTGSTDTQYF. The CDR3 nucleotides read TGTGCCAGCAGCCAGGTCGGGACAGGGAGCACAGATACGCAGTATTTT.

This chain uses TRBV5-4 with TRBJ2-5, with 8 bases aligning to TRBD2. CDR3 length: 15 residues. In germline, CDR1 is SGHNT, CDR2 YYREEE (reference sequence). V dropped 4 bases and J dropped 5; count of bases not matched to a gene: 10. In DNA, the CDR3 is TGTGCCAGCAGCCCAGAGACGGGAGGGGTGGAGACCCAGTACTTC. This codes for CASSPETGGVETQYF.

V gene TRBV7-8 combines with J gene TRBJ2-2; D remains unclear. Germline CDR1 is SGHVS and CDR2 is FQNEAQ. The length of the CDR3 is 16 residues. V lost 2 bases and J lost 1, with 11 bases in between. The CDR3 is CASSLFGYMNTGELFF. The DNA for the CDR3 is TGTGCCAGCAGCTTATTCGGGTATATGAACACCGGGGAGCTGTTTTTT.

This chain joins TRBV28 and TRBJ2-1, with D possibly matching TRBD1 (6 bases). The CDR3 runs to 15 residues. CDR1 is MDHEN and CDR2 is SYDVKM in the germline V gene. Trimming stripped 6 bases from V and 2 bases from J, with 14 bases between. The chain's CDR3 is CASRPGTYAYNEQFF. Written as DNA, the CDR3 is TGTGCCAGCAGGCCCGGGACATACGCCTACAATGAGCAGTTCTTC.

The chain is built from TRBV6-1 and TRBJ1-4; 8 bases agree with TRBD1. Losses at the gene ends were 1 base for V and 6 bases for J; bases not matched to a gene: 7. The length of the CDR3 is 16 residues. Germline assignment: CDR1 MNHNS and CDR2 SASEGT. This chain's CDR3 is CASSEVLGGQDEKLFF. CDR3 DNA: TGTGCCAGCAGTGAAGTCCTCGGGGGACAGGATGAAAAACTGTTTTTT.

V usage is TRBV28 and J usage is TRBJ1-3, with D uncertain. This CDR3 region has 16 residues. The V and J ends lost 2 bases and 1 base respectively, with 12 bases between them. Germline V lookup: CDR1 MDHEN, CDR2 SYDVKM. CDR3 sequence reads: CASSLLGGESGNTIYF. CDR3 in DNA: TGTGCCAGCAGTTTACTGGGAGGAGAGTCTGGAAACACCATATATTTT.

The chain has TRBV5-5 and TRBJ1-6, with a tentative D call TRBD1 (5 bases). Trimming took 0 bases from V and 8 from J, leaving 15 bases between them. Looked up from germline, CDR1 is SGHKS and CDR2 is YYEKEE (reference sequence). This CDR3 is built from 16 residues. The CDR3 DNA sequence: TGTGCCAGCAGCTTGGGGCCGGGACCGAGGGATTCACCCCTCCACTTT. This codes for CASSLGPGPRDSPLHF.